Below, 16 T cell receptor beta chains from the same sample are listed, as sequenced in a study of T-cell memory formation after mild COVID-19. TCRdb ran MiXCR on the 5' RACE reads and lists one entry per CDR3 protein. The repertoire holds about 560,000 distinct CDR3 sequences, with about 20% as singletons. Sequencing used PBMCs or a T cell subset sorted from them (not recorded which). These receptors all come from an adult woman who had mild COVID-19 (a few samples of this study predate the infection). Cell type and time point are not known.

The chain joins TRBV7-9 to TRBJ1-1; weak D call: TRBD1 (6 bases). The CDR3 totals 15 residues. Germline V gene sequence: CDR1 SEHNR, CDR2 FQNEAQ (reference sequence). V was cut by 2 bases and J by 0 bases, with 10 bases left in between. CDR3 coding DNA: TGTGCCAGCAGCTTATCGGAGGGGGTGAACACTGAAGCTTTCTTT. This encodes CASSLSEGVNTEAFF.

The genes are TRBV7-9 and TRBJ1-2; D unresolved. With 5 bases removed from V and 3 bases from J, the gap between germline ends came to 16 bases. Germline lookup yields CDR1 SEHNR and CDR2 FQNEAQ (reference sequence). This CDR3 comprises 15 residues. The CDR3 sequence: CASSPVGTAYYGYTF. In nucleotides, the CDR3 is TGTGCCAGCAGCCCAGTAGGAACGGCCTACTATGGCTACACCTTC. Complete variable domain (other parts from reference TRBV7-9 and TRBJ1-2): DTGVSQNPRHKITKRGQNVTFRCDPISEHNRLYWYRQTLGQGPEFLTYFQNEAQLEKSRLLSDRFSAERPKGSFSTLEIQRTEQGDSAMYLCASSPVGTAYYGYTFGSGTRLTVV.

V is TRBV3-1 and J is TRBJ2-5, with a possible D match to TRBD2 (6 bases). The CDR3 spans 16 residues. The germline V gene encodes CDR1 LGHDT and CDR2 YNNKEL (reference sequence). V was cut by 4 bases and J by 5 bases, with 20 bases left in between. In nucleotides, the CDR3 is TGTGCCAGCAGCCCGGACTACTCCCTTGGCGGTGAGACCCAGTACTTC. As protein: CASSPDYSLGGETQYF.

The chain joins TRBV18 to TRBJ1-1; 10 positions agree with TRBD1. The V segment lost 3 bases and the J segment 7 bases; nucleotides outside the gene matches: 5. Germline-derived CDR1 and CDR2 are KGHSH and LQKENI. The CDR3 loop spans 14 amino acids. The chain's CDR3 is CASSPGQGRGEAFF. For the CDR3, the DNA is TGTGCCAGCTCACCGGGACAGGGGCGAGGTGAAGCTTTCTTT.

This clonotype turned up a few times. The CDR3 bases are TGTGCCAGCTCACAGACGGGACAGAGCACAGATACGCAGTATTTT. It is translated as CASSQTGQSTDTQYF. The chain joins TRBV18 to TRBJ2-3, with 7 bases fitting TRBD1. This CDR3 region has 15 residues. V lost 4 bases to trimming and J lost 0 bases; unmatched junction nucleotides: 4. CDR1 and CDR2 from the germline V gene are KGHSH and LQKENI.

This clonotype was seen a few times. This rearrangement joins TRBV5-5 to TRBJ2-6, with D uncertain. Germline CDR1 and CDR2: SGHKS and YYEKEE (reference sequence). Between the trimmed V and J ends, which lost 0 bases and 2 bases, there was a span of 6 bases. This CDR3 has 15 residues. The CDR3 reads CASSLEGTGANVLTF. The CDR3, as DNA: TGTGCCAGCAGCTTGGAGGGTACTGGGGCCAACGTCCTGACTTTC.

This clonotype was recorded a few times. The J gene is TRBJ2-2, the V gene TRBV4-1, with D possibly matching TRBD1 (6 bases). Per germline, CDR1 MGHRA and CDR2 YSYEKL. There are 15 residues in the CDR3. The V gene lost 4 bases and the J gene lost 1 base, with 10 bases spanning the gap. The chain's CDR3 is CASSRTVLNTGELFF. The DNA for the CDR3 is TGCGCCAGCAGCCGGACAGTGCTGAACACCGGGGAGCTGTTTTTT.

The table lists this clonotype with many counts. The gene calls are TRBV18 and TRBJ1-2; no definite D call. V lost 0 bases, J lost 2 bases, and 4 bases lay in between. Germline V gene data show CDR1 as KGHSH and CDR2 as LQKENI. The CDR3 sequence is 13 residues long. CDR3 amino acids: CASSPPSNYGYTF. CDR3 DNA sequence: TGTGCCAGCTCACCACCTTCGAACTATGGCTACACCTTC.

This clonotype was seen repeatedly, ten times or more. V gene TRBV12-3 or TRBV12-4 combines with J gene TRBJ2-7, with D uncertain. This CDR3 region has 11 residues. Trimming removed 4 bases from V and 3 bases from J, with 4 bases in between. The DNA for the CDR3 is TGTGCCAGCAGTTCTTTCTACGAGCAGTACTTC. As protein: CASSSFYEQYF.

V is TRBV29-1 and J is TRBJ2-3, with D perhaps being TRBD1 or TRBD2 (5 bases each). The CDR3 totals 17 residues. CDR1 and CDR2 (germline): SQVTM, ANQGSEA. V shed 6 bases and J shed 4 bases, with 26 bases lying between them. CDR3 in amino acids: CSVSGANRDQTPDTQYF. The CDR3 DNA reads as TGCAGCGTATCGGGCGCCAACCGGGACCAAACCCCAGATACGCAGTATTTT.

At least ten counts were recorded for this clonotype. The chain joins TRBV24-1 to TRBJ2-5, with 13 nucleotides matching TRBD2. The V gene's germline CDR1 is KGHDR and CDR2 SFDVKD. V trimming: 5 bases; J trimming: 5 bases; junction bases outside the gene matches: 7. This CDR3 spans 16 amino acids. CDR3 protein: CATSATSGRASETQYF. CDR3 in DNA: TGTGCCACCAGTGCCACTAGCGGGAGGGCCAGTGAGACCCAGTACTTC.

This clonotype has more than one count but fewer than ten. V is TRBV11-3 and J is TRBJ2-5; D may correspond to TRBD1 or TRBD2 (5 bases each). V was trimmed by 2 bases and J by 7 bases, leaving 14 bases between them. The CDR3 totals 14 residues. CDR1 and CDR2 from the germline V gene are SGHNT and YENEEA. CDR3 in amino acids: CASSLTVRGGTQYF. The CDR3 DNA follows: TGTGCCAGCAGCTTAACCGTCCGGGGCGGGACCCAGTACTTC.

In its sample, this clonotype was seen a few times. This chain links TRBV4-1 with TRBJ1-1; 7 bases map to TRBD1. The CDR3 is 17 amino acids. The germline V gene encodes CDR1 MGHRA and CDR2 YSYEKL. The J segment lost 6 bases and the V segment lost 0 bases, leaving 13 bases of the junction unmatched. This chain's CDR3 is CASSQELRQGVTAEAFF. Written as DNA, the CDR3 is TGCGCCAGCAGCCAAGAATTAAGACAGGGTGTTACCGCTGAAGCTTTCTTT.

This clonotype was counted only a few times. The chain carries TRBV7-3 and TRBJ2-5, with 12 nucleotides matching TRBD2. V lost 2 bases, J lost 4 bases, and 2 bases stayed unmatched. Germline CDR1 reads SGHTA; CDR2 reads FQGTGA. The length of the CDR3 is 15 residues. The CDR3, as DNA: TGTGCCAGCAGCTTACTAGCGGGGGGGATAGAGACCCAGTACTTC. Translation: CASSLLAGGIETQYF.

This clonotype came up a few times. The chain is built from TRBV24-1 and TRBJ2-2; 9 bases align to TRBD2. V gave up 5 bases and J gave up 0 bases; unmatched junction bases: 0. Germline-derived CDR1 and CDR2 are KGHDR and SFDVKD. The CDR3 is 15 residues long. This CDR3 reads CATSVAGANTGELFF. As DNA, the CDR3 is TGTGCCACCAGTGTAGCGGGAGCGAACACCGGGGAGCTGTTTTTT.

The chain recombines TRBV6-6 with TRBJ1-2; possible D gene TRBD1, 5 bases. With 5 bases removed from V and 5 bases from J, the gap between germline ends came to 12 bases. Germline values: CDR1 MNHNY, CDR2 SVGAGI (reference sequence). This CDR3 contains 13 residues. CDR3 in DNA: TGTGCCAGCAGTCCGTATGGGGGTTATGGCTACACCTTC. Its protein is CASSPYGGYGYTF.